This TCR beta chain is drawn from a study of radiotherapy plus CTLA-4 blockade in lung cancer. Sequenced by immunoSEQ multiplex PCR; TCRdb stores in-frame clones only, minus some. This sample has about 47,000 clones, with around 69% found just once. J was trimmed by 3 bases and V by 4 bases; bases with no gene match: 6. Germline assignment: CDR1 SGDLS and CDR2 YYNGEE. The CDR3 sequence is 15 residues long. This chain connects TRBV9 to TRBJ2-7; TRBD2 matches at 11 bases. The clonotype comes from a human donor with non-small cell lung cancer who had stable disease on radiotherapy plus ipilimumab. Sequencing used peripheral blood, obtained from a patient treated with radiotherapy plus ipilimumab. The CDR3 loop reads CASSQQGTSGYEQYF. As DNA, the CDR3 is TGTGCCAGCAGCCAACAGGGGACTAGCGGCTACGAGCAGTACTTC.